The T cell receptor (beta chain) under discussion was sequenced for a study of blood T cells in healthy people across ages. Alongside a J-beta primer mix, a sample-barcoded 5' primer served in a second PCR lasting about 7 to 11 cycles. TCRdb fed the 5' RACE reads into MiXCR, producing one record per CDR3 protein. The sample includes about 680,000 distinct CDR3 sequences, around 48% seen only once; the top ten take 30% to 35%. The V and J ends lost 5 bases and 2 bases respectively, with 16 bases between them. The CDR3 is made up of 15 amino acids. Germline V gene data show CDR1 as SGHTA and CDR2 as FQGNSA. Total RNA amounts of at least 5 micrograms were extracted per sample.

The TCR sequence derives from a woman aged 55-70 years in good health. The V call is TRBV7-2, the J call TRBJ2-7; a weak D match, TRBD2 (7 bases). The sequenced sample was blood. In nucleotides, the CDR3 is TGTGCCAGCAGCCGTTCCGGCGGGGGCCCCTACGAGCAGTACTTC. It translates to CASSRSGGGPYEQYF. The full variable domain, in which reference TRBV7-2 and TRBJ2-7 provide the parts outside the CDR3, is GAGVSQSPSNKVTEKGKDVELRCDPISGHTALYWYRQSLGQGLEFLIYFQGNSAPDKSGLPSDRFSAERTGGSVSTLTIQRTQQEDSAVYLCASSRSGGGPYEQYFGPGTRLTVT.